The subject of this entry is one T cell receptor beta chain. Which antigen it targets is not known. Nothing much larger sits one base from this clone, and base qualities are not available. The CDR3 regions of human TCRbeta chains were analyzed by immunosequencing. Per the authors' processing: TCRs in the repertoires were matched against a reference library of SARS-CoV-2-specific TCRs that had been generated with the MIRA antigen-specificity platform. Breadth meant the fraction of unique TCRs that were SARS-CoV-2-associated, whereas depth meant the fraction of total T cells that were SARS-CoV-2-associated. Using the MIRA data, every spike-specific TCR was mapped to the spike region that the TCR reacted to and assigned to either a CD4 or a CD8 class. Log10-transformed breadth and depth values were compared by one-way ANOVA with Sidak's multiple comparisons tests. Drawn from immuneACCESS, this table holds only the in-frame rearrangements with V and J called that TCRdb kept. Clones are partly lost; checked studies trace under half to an unresolved V gene and leave the rest unexplained. For V, J and clone size, that table is used; D and trimming come from the DNA. This sample gives 85,000 to 90,000 clones in total; about 92% of them show up just once. Jointly, the top ten make up around 2% of the sample.

The data are from a study of T cell responses to AZD1222 COVID-19 vaccine (dated by TCRdb to the early 2020s). Regarding the complete study: AZD1222 recipients whose second dose came at about 4 weeks and those whose second dose came at about 12 weeks were combined into one group, since spike-specific TCR depth and breadth did not differ between the two schedules. Trial participants were enrolled by age into subgroups of 18-55, 56-69 and 70-plus years, and roughly 160, 29 and 62 TCR-sequenced participants, respectively, were included in these subgroups. TCR sequencing covered over 230 trial participants: 200 to 210 given two doses of AZD1222 and approximately 26 given two doses of MenACWY control vaccine. Overall results and qualifications from the work: Because no samples from the day 14 peak response were available, repertoires could be characterized only after the peak T cell response. Participants were mostly white British, with more females than males. The authors suggested clonal diversity may have been underestimated. Conclusions about previously exposed vaccinees are limited, since just 6 or 7 AZD1222 recipients were seropositive for SARS-CoV-2 at baseline. In the small 56-69-year group, the increase in depth fell short of significance, most likely because of low power. The whole spike protein was spanned by vaccine-associated CD4 TCRs, and dominant responses were seen in regions 160-218 and 743-854. Reportedly, almost half of the unique spike-specific TCRs recognized epitopes lying outside the regions that are mutated in the B.1.351 and B.1.1.7 variants. A significant rise in spike-specific TCR breadth and depth was observed after two AZD1222 doses relative to day 0 and relative to MenACWY recipients.

What the time point label conveys for this sample: baseline before first vaccination. The vaccinee samples were drawn from two UK trials, COV001 and COV002, one of which was a single-blind randomized controlled phase 2/3 trial testing AZD1222 (ChAdOx1 nCoV-19) in healthy adults. For TCRbeta chain sequencing, PBMC samples were collected from trial participants at day 0 and at day 28 after the second dose. V gives up 0 bases and J gives up 0 bases, and the segment between their germline ends measures 9 bases. Taken from cysteine to phenylalanine, the CDR3 has 15 residues. Only the CDR3 DNA is retained, 45 bases long and in frame from the first base. The CDR1 and CDR2 encoded by the germline V gene (reference sequence) are LNHNV and YYDKDF.

Recombination joined TRBV15 with TRBJ2-7; the D gene identity is not certain. The clonotype was recovered from an adult in good health. Sequencing was performed on peripheral blood, taken on day 0 of AZD1222 vaccination. The CDR3 region reads CATSRDPQSSYEQYF. The DNA sequence follows: TGTGCCACCAGCAGAGATCCCCAGAGCTCCTACGAGCAGTACTTC.